This T cell receptor (beta chain) was sequenced for a study of PD-L1 blockade in urothelial cancer. Per the germline V gene, CDR1 is SGHNT and CDR2 is YYREEE (reference sequence). The CDR3 consists of 15 residues. With 0 bases clipped from V and 6 bases from J, the junction kept 2 bases outside the gene matches. Only in-frame clones appear in the TCRdb table, and some are missing; sequencing was by immunoSEQ multiplex PCR. There are about 45,000 clones in the sample; about nine tenths occur only once, and around 3.9% lies in the top ten. Per patient, between 1 and 8 samples were collected at pretreatment and on-treatment time points.

Material: PBMCs, obtained around atezolizumab (anti-PD-L1) treatment. This rearrangement joins TRBV5-4 to TRBJ2-2, with 10 bases fitting TRBD1. This sequence originates from an elderly man with urothelial cancer. The CDR3 loop reads CASSLEGQGSGELFF. CDR3 DNA sequence: TGTGCCAGCAGCTTGGAGGGACAGGGGTCCGGGGAGCTGTTTTTT.